Presented here are 15 T cell receptor beta chains from one specimen sequenced in a study of CD8 T cells in ankylosing spondylitis (dated by TCRdb to about 2017). Their antigens are not known. Preparation of the library involved 5' RACE. Sequencing used an Illumina HiSeq 2500. The public reads were reanalyzed by TCRdb: fastp trimming at Q25, MiXCR alignment, in-frame beta chains only. Records with the same CDR3 protein are collapsed into one entry carrying the most frequent genes and DNA. The sample profile shows about 450,000 distinct CDR3 sequences; around 26% of them were found once. The ten top clones hold over 0.8% of the sample. Overall study results and their limits: Blood from ankylosing spondylitis patients appeared to be characterized by a TCR beta motif composed of under 10 highly homologous amino acid variants.

Sequenced input: blood, either unsorted or a sorted T cell fraction (not recorded which). The origin of the receptors is a male donor with ankylosing spondylitis.

This clonotype appeared a few times. This chain uses TRBV6-5 with TRBJ2-1; 11 bases map to TRBD2. The CDR3 length is 18 residues. V was clipped by 2 bases and J by 4 bases; unmatched bases: 10. CDR1 MNHEY and CDR2 SVGAGI come from the germline V gene. CDR3 nucleotide sequence: TGTGCCAGCAGTTACGTCGGGACTAGCGGAGGGGCATACAATGAGCAGTTCTTC. This gives the protein CASSYVGTSGGAYNEQFF.

This clonotype turned up a few times. V usage is TRBV5-1 and J usage is TRBJ1-1; D is unresolved. This CDR3 has 13 residues. CDR1 SGHRS and CDR2 YFSETQ come from the germline V gene. Trimming took 1 base from V and 4 from J, leaving 8 bases between them. The CDR3 bases are TGCGCCAGCAGCTTGACCAAGAGCACTGAAGCTTTCTTT. This codes for CASSLTKSTEAFF.

This clonotype showed up just a few times. The genes are TRBV20-1 and TRBJ2-2, with a tentative D call TRBD1 (5 bases). Germline-derived CDR1 and CDR2 are DFQATT and SNEGSKA (reference sequence). CDR3 length equals 14 residues. V gave up 6 bases and J gave up 2 bases, with 13 bases separating them. CDR3 DNA sequence: TGCAGTGCAAGGACACTCGCCAACACCGGGGAGCTGTTTTTT. Its translation: CSARTLANTGELFF.

This chain uses TRBV13 with TRBJ2-7; 11 bases match TRBD2. Germline loops: CDR1 PRHDT, CDR2 FYEKMQ (reference sequence). CDR3 size: 14 residues. V gave up 5 bases and J gave up 6 bases; unmatched junction bases: 6. The CDR3 DNA reads TGTGCCAGCAGCCCAACCGGGACTAGCGGCGAGCAGTACTTC. As protein: CASSPTGTSGEQYF. Supplemented by reference TRBV13 and TRBJ2-7, the full variable domain reads AAGVIQSPRHLIKEKRETATLKCYPIPRHDTVYWYQQGPGQDPQFLISFYEKMQSDKGSIPDRFSAQQFSDYHSELNMSSLELGDSALYFCASSPTGTSGEQYFGPGTRLTVT.

The V gene is TRBV6-2 or TRBV6-3, the J gene TRBJ2-7, with 13 bases aligning to TRBD2. CDR1 and CDR2 (germline): MNHEY, SVGEGT. Trimming at V came to 6 bases and at J to 6 bases, leaving 5 bases not matched to a gene. The CDR3 spans 14 residues. DNA of the CDR3: TGTGCCAGCAGGCCAGGACTAGCGGGAGCCGAGCAGTACTTC. Translated, it gives CASRPGLAGAEQYF.

This clonotype was counted a few times. V gene TRBV7-9 combines with J gene TRBJ1-2, with TRBD1 matching 7 bases. There are 14 residues in the CDR3. Losses at the gene ends were 5 bases for V and 6 bases for J; bases not matched to a gene: 9. Germline loops: CDR1 SEHNR, CDR2 FQNEAQ (reference sequence). The CDR3 protein is CASSLLQGRNGYTF. The CDR3 DNA reads TGTGCCAGCAGCCTGTTACAGGGGAGGAATGGCTACACCTTC.

The V and J genes are TRBV12-3 or TRBV12-4 and TRBJ2-1; 10 bases line up with TRBD1. J gave up 4 bases and V 5 bases, and 8 bases lay outside the gene matches. This CDR3 is 16 amino acids long. The CDR3, as DNA: TGTGCCAGCAGTAGACGGGACAGGGGATATTACAATGAGCAGTTCTTC. Its protein is CASSRRDRGYYNEQFF.

This clonotype was detected a few times. The chain has TRBV7-6 and TRBJ2-1, with D possibly matching TRBD2 (6 bases). CDR1 and CDR2 (germline): SGHVS, FNYEAQ. Trimming removed 4 bases from V and 2 bases from J, with 9 bases in between. The CDR3 runs 14 residues. The CDR3 is CASSSQRAYNEQFF. CDR3 sequence (DNA): TGTGCCAGCAGCTCGCAGCGGGCCTACAATGAGCAGTTCTTC.

The rearrangement links TRBV11-3 to TRBJ2-3, with D unresolved. This CDR3 is built from 15 residues. The V gene's germline CDR1 is SGHNT and CDR2 YENEEA. With 1 base removed from V and 6 bases from J, the gap between germline ends came to 14 bases. The CDR3 coding sequence is TGTGCCAGCAGCTTAGGGGAATCCCTGGGGGATACGCAGTATTTT. Its translation is CASSLGESLGDTQYF.

The chain has TRBV6-5 and TRBJ1-3, with a weak D call TRBD1 (6 bases). This CDR3 is 18 amino acids long. With 3 bases removed from V and 0 bases from J, the gap between germline ends came to 18 bases. Germline CDR1 and CDR2: MNHEY and SVGAGI. The CDR3 sequence is CASSYQAPGTISGNTIYF. The CDR3 DNA follows: TGTGCCAGCAGTTATCAAGCTCCCGGGACAATCTCTGGAAACACCATATATTTT.

This sequence joins TRBV11-3 and TRBJ2-1, with D tentatively TRBD2 (6 bases). The CDR3 spans 13 residues. Germline-derived CDR1 and CDR2 are SGHNT and YENEEA. Trimming cost V 5 bases and J 7 bases, with 12 bases left between them. CDR3 protein: CASSPRLANEQFF. CDR3 coding DNA: TGTGCCAGCAGCCCCAGGCTAGCGAATGAGCAGTTCTTC.

The chain employs TRBV20-1 and TRBJ2-7; 14 bases agree with TRBD2. The J segment lost 8 bases and the V segment lost 6 bases, leaving 6 bases of the junction unmatched. The length of the CDR3 is 13 residues. Germline lookup yields CDR1 DFQATT and CDR2 SNEGSKA (reference sequence). This CDR3 is CSAGTSGRVKQYV. In nucleotides, the CDR3 is TGCAGTGCAGGGACTAGCGGGAGAGTAAAGCAGTACGTC.

This clonotype has just one count. This chain uses TRBV20-1 with TRBJ2-3, with 8 positions matching TRBD2. V gave up 1 base and J gave up 5 bases; unmatched junction bases: 8. The CDR3 is 15 amino acids. Looked up from germline, CDR1 is DFQATT and CDR2 is SNEGSKA (reference sequence). The CDR3 coding sequence is TGCAGTGCTAGAGTTAGCGGGAAACGAGGAGATACGCAGTATTTT. Translating it yields CSARVSGKRGDTQYF.

The rearrangement links TRBV10-3 to TRBJ1-1, with D possibly matching TRBD1 (5 bases). The length of the CDR3 is 15 residues. V lost 2 bases to trimming and J lost 1 base, with 11 bases between them. The germline V gene has CDR1 ENHRY and CDR2 SYGVKD. CDR3 amino acids: CAISEEQAKNTEAFF. CDR3 in DNA: TGTGCCATCAGTGAGGAACAGGCGAAGAACACTGAAGCTTTCTTT.

V gene TRBV5-1 combines with J gene TRBJ2-2; 8 nucleotides align to TRBD2. J was trimmed by 5 bases and V by 2 bases; bases with no gene match: 8. This CDR3 is 16 amino acids long. The germline V gene encodes CDR1 SGHRS and CDR2 YFSETQ. CDR3 amino acids: CASSFGNGRVTGELFF. DNA for the CDR3: TGCGCCAGCAGCTTCGGGAACGGGAGGGTTACCGGGGAGCTGTTTTTT.